The rows below give T cell receptor beta chains drawn from one sample of a study of T cells after yellow fever vaccination. MiXCR was run by TCRdb on the 5' RACE reads, yielding one entry per CDR3 protein. The sample holds some 300,000 distinct CDR3 sequences; roughly 8.3% are singletons and the top ten take roughly 15%. The sequences come from PBMCs, collected about 49 days after the first yellow fever vaccination. The receptors come from a man between 18 and 35 years old who received the YFV17D yellow fever vaccine. The CDR3 runs from the conserved cysteine through the conserved F or W. A D gene is named only where the DNA matches it firmly. The size of a clone is reported for some rows only, either as once, few or many, or as a class for expanded clones.

V: TRBV5-4
J: TRBJ2-2
D: .
size: .
CDR3: CASSVYGGELFF
DNA: TGTGCCAGCAGCGTCTACGGCGGGGAGCTGTTTTTT

V: TRBV5-1
J: TRBJ1-1
D: .
size: .
CDR3: CASSLEAGSPEAFF
DNA: TGCGCCAGCAGCTTGGAGGCGGGGAGCCCTGAAGCTTTCTTT

V: TRBV7-9
J: TRBJ1-2
D: TRBD1
size: few
CDR3: CASSWTGANYGYTF
DNA: TGTGCCAGCAGCTGGACAGGGGCAAACTATGGCTACACCTTC

V: TRBV15
J: TRBJ1-5
D: .
size: few
CDR3: CATGPPNQPQHF
DNA: TGTGCCACCGGACCGCCCAATCAGCCCCAGCATTTT

V: TRBV23-1
J: TRBJ1-5
D: .
size: many
CDR3: CASSQSWGQPQHF
DNA: TGCGCCAGCAGTCAATCTTGGGGGCAGCCCCAGCATTTT

V: TRBV6-6
J: TRBJ2-1
D: TRBD1
size: .
CDR3: CASNNRGLDEQFF
DNA: TGTGCCAGCAATAACAGGGGGCTGGATGAGCAGTTCTTC

V: TRBV6-5
J: TRBJ1-6
D: .
size: few
CDR3: CASSYGGKNSPLHF
DNA: TGTGCCAGCAGTTACGGGGGGAAGAATTCACCCCTCCACTTT

V: TRBV5-6
J: TRBJ2-1
D: .
size: .
CDR3: CASSFDFNEQFF
DNA: TGTGCCAGCAGCTTCGATTTTAATGAGCAGTTCTTC

V: TRBV7-9
J: TRBJ2-7
D: .
size: few
CDR3: CASTPRDGYEQYF
DNA: TGTGCCAGCACCCCCAGGGACGGGTACGAGCAGTACTTC

V: TRBV6-6
J: TRBJ1-5
D: .
size: few
CDR3: CASSSRDLAQHF
DNA: TGTGCCAGCAGTTCCCGGGACTTGGCACAGCATTTT

V: TRBV6-2/TRBV6-3
J: TRBJ1-5
D: TRBD1
size: .
CDR3: CASSSSDQGAAGVNQPQHF
DNA: TGTGCCAGCAGTTCCTCGGACCAGGGGGCGGCTGGCGTTAATCAGCCCCAGCATTTT

V: TRBV6-5
J: TRBJ2-5
D: .
size: few
CDR3: CASSYYPGGRQYF
DNA: TGTGCCAGCAGTTACTACCCGGGGGGCAGGCAGTACTTC

V: TRBV3-1
J: TRBJ2-7
D: .
size: .
CDR3: CASSQVGYEQYF
DNA: TGTGCCAGCAGCCAAGTCGGCTACGAGCAGTACTTC

V: TRBV7-6
J: TRBJ2-1
D: .
size: .
CDR3: CASSLEWGGRGEQFF
DNA: TGTGCCAGCAGCTTAGAGTGGGGGGGCCGAGGTGAGCAGTTCTTC

V: TRBV5-1
J: TRBJ2-2
D: .
size: few
CDR3: CASSFLTGNTGELFF
DNA: TGCGCCAGCAGCTTTTTGACAGGGAACACCGGGGAGCTGTTTTTT

V: TRBV7-2
J: TRBJ2-7
D: TRBD2
size: few
CDR3: CASSLGLAGGPPYEQYF
DNA: TGTGCCAGCAGCTTAGGACTAGCGGGGGGACCGCCCTACGAGCAGTACTTC

V: TRBV7-2
J: TRBJ2-5
D: .
size: few
CDR3: CASSFHPGAMGETQYF
DNA: TGTGCCAGCAGCTTCCATCCAGGCGCGATGGGAGAGACCCAGTACTTC

V: TRBV9
J: TRBJ2-5
D: .
size: .
CDR3: CASSVGPKQAMETQYF
DNA: TGTGCCAGCAGCGTAGGCCCCAAACAGGCAATGGAGACCCAGTACTTC

V: TRBV27
J: TRBJ2-2
D: .
size: .
CDR3: CASSLRRENTGELFF
DNA: TGTGCCAGCAGTTTAAGACGGGAGAACACCGGGGAGCTGTTTTTT

V: TRBV4-2
J: TRBJ2-2
D: .
size: .
CDR3: CASSPGIRSGELLF
DNA: TGTGCCAGCAGCCCTGGGATCCGCTCCGGGGAGCTGCTTTTT

V: TRBV24-1
J: TRBJ1-2
D: .
size: few
CDR3: CATSDQGLGYTF
DNA: TGTGCCACCAGTGATCAGGGTCTCGGCTACACCTTC

V: TRBV5-1
J: TRBJ1-2
D: TRBD1
size: .
CDR3: CASSLARQGGYGYTF
DNA: TGCGCCAGCAGCTTGGCCAGACAGGGGGGCTATGGCTACACCTTC

V: TRBV5-1
J: TRBJ2-4
D: .
size: few
CDR3: CASSLNRAEGDIQYF
DNA: TGCGCCAGCAGCTTGAACAGGGCGGAGGGGGACATTCAGTACTTC

V: TRBV6-1
J: TRBJ2-7
D: .
size: .
CDR3: CASSELLGVLSEQYF
DNA: TGTGCCAGCAGTGAACTCCTCGGGGTGCTCAGCGAGCAGTACTTC

V: TRBV20-1
J: TRBJ2-7
D: .
size: few
CDR3: CSARVTHRASYEQYF
DNA: TGCAGTGCTAGAGTGACTCACAGGGCATCCTACGAGCAGTACTTC

V: TRBV6-1
J: TRBJ1-2
D: TRBD1
size: .
CDR3: CASSPRQGPIYGYTF
DNA: TGTGCCAGCAGTCCCCGACAGGGGCCTATCTATGGCTACACCTTC

V: TRBV5-1
J: TRBJ2-6
D: TRBD1
size: many
CDR3: CASSPDRAGANVLTF
DNA: TGCGCCAGCAGCCCTGACAGGGCTGGGGCCAACGTCCTGACTTTC

V: TRBV19
J: TRBJ2-1
D: .
size: few
CDR3: CASSISRNSYNEQFF
DNA: TGTGCCAGTAGTATTTCTCGCAACTCCTACAATGAGCAGTTCTTC

V: TRBV19
J: TRBJ2-1
D: TRBD1
size: few
CDR3: CASRRDRGYNEQFF
DNA: TGTGCCAGTAGGCGGGACAGGGGTTACAATGAGCAGTTCTTC

V: TRBV19
J: TRBJ2-1
D: .
size: .
CDR3: CASSTFWGEVKQFF
DNA: TGTGCCAGTAGCACTTTTTGGGGGGAAGTGAAGCAGTTCTTC

V: TRBV6-1
J: TRBJ2-4
D: .
size: many
CDR3: CASSDFGSAKNIQYF
DNA: TGTGCCAGCAGTGATTTTGGGTCAGCCAAAAACATTCAGTACTTC

V: TRBV7-2
J: TRBJ2-5
D: TRBD2
size: .
CDR3: CASSKNSGGRGETQYF
DNA: TGTGCCAGCAGCAAGAATAGCGGGGGGCGCGGGGAGACCCAGTACTTC

V: TRBV7-3
J: TRBJ2-3
D: .
size: .
CDR3: CASSPQPGLTDTQYF
DNA: TGTGCCAGCAGCCCACAACCGGGGCTCACAGATACGCAGTATTTT

V: TRBV11-2
J: TRBJ1-1
D: .
size: .
CDR3: CASSLYFQAFF
DNA: TGTGCCAGCAGCTTATACTTTCAAGCTTTCTTT

V: TRBV3-1
J: TRBJ2-1
D: TRBD1
size: .
CDR3: CASSQDRGQFFF
DNA: TGTGCCAGCAGCCAAGATCGGGGACAGTTTTTCTTC

V: TRBV6-2/TRBV6-3
J: TRBJ2-1
D: TRBD2
size: many
CDR3: CASGLAWNEQFF
DNA: TGTGCCAGTGGACTAGCGTGGAATGAGCAGTTCTTC

V: TRBV27
J: TRBJ1-6
D: .
size: .
CDR3: CASSFSVLSPLHF
DNA: TGTGCCAGCAGTTTTTCTGTTTTGTCACCCCTCCACTTT

V: TRBV5-1
J: TRBJ2-3
D: TRBD2
size: many
CDR3: CASSLRASGGATDTQYF
DNA: TGCGCCAGCAGCTTGAGGGCTAGCGGGGGGGCGACAGATACGCAGTATTTT

V: TRBV4-2
J: TRBJ1-2
D: .
size: few
CDR3: CASSQPYGGESPNYGYTF
DNA: TGTGCCAGCAGCCAACCCTACGGCGGGGAGTCGCCTAACTATGGCTACACCTTC

V: TRBV14
J: TRBJ2-1
D: .
size: .
CDR3: CASSPLPVDNEQFF
DNA: TGTGCCAGCAGCCCCTTGCCAGTAGACAATGAGCAGTTCTTC

V: TRBV7-2
J: TRBJ2-2
D: .
size: .
CDR3: CASSPRGHPTGELFF
DNA: TGTGCCAGCAGCCCTAGGGGACACCCCACCGGGGAGCTGTTTTTT

V: TRBV18
J: TRBJ2-1
D: .
size: .
CDR3: CASSPPTAGQFF
DNA: TGTGCCAGCTCACCGCCCACCGCGGGGCAGTTCTTC